The clone carrying this T cell receptor beta chain has more than one count but fewer than ten. Antigen: not known. Noted time point: newly diagnosed GD, antithyroid drugs for less than 3 months. PBMCs were the source of the RNA used for TCR sequencing. The sample comes from a study of regulatory T cells in long-lasting Graves disease. Points from the study as a whole: Sharing of public clonotypes was greater in persistent patients (approximately 2,700) than in new patients (966). Persistent Graves' patients possessed reduced TCR diversity relative to recently diagnosed ones. Preferential use of TRBV28, TRBJ1-2 and TRBJ2-5 was seen in persistent disease.

The V and J ends lost 7 bases and 3 bases respectively, with 18 bases between them. Per the germline V gene, CDR1 is SQVTM and CDR2 is ANQGSEA. The CDR3 has 14 residues. Combining iRepertoire HTBI primers with Arm-PCR of CDR3 regions, the authors built TCR beta libraries. TCRdb re-derived calls from the multiplex PCR reads in MiXCR, one entry per CDR3 protein. The data hold about 380,000 distinct CDR3 sequences, with less than 20% observed a single time. The TCR originated in a female donor with Graves disease. The J gene is TRBJ2-5, the V gene TRBV29-1, with TRBD1 as a possible D gene (6 bases). The sample consisted of peripheral blood mononuclear cells (PBMCs), taken at new diagnosis, from a patient treated with antithyroid drugs. CDR3 loop: CSAAMDSQEETQYF. In DNA, the CDR3 is TGCAGCGCCGCAATGGACAGCCAGGAAGAGACCCAGTACTTC.